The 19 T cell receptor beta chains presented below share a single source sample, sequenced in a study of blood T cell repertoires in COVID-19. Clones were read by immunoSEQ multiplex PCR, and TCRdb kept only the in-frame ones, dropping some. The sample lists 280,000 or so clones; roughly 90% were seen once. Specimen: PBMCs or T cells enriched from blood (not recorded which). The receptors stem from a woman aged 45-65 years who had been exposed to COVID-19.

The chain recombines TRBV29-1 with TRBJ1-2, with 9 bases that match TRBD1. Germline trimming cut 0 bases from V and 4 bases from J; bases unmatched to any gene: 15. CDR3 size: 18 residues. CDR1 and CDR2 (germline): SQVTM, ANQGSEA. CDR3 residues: CSVEDEGGADRGIYGYTF. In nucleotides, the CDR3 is TGCAGCGTTGAAGACGAGGGAGGGGCGGACAGGGGAATCTATGGCTACACCTTC.

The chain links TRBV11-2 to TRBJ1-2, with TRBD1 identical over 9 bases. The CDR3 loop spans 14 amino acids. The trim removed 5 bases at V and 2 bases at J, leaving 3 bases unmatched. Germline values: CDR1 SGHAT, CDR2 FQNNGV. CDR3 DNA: TGTGCCAGCAGCCGACAGGGGGGGAACTATGGCTACACCTTC. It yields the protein CASSRQGGNYGYTF.

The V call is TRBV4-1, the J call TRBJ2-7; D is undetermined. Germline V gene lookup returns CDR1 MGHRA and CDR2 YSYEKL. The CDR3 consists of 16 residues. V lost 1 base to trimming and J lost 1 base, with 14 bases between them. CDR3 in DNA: TGCGCCAGCAGCCAAGTAGTTTCCGTTCCGTCCTACGAGCAGTACTTC. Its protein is CASSQVVSVPSYEQYF.

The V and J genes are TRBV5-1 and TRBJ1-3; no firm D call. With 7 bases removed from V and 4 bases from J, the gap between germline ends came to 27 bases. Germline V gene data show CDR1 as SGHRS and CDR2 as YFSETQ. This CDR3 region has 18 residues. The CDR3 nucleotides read TGCGCCAGCTGGAAAGGGTTATCCCAGGAGACTACCGGAAACACCATATATTTT. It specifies CASWKGLSQETTGNTIYF.

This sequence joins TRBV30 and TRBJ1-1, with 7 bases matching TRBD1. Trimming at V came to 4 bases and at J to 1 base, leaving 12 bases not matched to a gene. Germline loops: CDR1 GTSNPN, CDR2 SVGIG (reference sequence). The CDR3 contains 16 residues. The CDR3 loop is CAWTQGFLSRNTEAFF. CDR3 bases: TGTGCCTGGACACAGGGGTTTCTTAGCAGGAACACTGAAGCTTTCTTT.

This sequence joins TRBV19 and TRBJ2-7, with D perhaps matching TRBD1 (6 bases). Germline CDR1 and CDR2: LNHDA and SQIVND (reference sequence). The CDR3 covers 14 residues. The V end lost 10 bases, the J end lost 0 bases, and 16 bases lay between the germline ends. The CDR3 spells CATNRQVGSYEQYF. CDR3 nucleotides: TGTGCCACCAACCGACAGGTGGGCTCCTACGAGCAGTACTTC.

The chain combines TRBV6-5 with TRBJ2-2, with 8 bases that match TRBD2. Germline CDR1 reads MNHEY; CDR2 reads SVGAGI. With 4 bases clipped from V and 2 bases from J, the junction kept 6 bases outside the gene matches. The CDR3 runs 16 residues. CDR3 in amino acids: CASSLGLAVNTGELFF. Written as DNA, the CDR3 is TGTGCCAGCAGTTTAGGACTAGCAGTTAACACCGGGGAGCTGTTTTTT.

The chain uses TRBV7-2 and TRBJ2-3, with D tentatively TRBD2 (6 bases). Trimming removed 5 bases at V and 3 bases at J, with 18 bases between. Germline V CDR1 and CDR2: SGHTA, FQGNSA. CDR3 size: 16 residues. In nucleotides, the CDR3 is TGTGCCAGCAGCCCACCGGAGGGCGTGGGGACAGATACGCAGTATTTT. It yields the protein CASSPPEGVGTDTQYF.

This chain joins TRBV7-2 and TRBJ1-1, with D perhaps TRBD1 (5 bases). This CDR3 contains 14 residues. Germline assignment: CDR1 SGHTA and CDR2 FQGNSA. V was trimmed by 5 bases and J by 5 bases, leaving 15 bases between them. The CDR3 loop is CASSPAGYRTEAFF. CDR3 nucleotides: TGTGCCAGCAGCCCGGCAGGGTATAGGACTGAAGCTTTCTTT.

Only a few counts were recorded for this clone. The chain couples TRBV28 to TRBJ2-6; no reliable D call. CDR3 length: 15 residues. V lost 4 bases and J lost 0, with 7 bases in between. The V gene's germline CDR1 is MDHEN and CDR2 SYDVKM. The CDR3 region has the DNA TGTGCCAGCAGTTCAGGAACCTCTGGGGCCAACGTCCTGACTTTC. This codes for CASSSGTSGANVLTF.

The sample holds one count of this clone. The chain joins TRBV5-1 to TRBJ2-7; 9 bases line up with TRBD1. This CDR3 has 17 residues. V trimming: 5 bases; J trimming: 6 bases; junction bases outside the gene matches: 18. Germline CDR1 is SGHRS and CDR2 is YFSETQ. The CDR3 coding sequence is TGCGCCAGCAGGCCGGACAGGGGTTCGTGGGAGCCTCTCGAGCAGTACTTC. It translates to CASRPDRGSWEPLEQYF.

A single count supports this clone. The chain's CDR3 is CSVRTSGGAGSTGELFF. Written as DNA, the CDR3 is TGCAGCGTCCGGACTAGCGGGGGGGCCGGTAGCACCGGGGAGCTGTTTTTT. V usage is TRBV29-1 and J usage is TRBJ2-2, with TRBD2 identical over 15 bases. Per germline, CDR1 SQVTM and CDR2 ANQGSEA. CDR3 length: 17 residues. The junction had 9 bases not matched to a gene; V was cut back by 6 bases and J by 4 bases.

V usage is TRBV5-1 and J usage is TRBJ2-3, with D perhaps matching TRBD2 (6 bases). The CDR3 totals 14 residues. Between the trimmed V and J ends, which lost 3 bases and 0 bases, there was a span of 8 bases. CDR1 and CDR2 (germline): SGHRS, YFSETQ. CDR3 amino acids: CASSSGLSTDTQYF. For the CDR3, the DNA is TGCGCCAGCAGCTCGGGACTGAGCACAGATACGCAGTATTTT.

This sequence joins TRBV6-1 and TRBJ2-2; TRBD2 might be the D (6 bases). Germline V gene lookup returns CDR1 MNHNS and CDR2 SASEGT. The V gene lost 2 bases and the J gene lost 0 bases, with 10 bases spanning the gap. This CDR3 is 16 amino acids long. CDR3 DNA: TGTGCCAGCAGTGAACTCGCGGGGACGAACACCGGGGAGCTGTTTTTT. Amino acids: CASSELAGTNTGELFF.

The CDR3 loop reads CASGLLNSPLHF. The CDR3 bases are TGTGCTAGTGGTTTGCTGAATTCACCCCTCCACTTT. The chain uses TRBV12-5 and TRBJ1-6, with D unclear. This CDR3 is 12 amino acids long. Germline CDR1 reads LGHNT; CDR2 reads FRNRAP. Trimming cost V 2 bases and J 7 bases, with 3 bases left between them.

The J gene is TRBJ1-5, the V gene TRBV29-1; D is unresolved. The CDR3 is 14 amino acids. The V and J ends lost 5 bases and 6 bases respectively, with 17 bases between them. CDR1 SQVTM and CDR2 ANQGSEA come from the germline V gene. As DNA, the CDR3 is TGCAGCGTTTCTCGGAACGTGGGGAGTCAGCCCCAGCATTTT. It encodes CSVSRNVGSQPQHF.

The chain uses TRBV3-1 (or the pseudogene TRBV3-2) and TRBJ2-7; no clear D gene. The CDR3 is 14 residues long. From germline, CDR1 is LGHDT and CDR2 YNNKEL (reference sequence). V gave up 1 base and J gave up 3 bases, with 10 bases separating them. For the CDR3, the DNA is TGTGCCAGCAGCCAAGGGCCCGGGTTCTACGAGCAGTACTTC. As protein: CASSQGPGFYEQYF.

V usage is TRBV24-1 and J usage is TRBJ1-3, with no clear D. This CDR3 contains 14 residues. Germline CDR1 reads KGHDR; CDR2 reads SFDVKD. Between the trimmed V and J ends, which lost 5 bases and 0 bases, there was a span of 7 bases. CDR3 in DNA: TGTGCCACCAGTGCCCCTAACTCTGGAAACACCATATATTTT. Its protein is CATSAPNSGNTIYF.

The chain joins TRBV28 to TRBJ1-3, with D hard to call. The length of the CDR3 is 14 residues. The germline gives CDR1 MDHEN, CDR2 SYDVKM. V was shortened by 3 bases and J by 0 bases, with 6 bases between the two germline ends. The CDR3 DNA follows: TGTGCCAGCAGTTTTATTCTCTCTGGAAACACCATATATTTT. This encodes CASSFILSGNTIYF.